This T cell receptor beta chain was found in a study of T-cell reconstitution after alpha-beta-depleted transplantation in children. Points from the study as a whole: In patients about two months after transplant, alpha-beta T cells reportedly arose from several hundred expanded graft clones.

Molecular barcoding with unique molecular identifiers was used for the TCRbeta library. Via MiXCR, TCRdb re-called the PCR reads, giving one row per CDR3 protein. The repertoire holds over 200,000 distinct CDR3 sequences, approximately 8.4% seen once, with 35% to 40% in the top ten. In this sample, this clonotype turned up a few times. The antigen is not known. The CDR3 has 15 residues. Trimming took 6 bases from V and 0 from J; bases not matched to a gene: 6. The chain recombines TRBV12-3 or TRBV12-4 with TRBJ1-1; TRBD1 aligns across 8 bases. The clonotype comes from a male patient aged 2 to 10 who had a stem cell transplant for acute myeloid leukemia, so the T cells may come from the graft donor. This sample comprised PBMCs, mostly from graft donor cells, obtained 360 days after TCRalphabeta/CD19-depleted stem cell transplant. CDR3 bases: TGTGCCAGCAGCCCGGGGGACAGGTTGAACACTGAAGCTTTCTTT. Translating it yields CASSPGDRLNTEAFF.